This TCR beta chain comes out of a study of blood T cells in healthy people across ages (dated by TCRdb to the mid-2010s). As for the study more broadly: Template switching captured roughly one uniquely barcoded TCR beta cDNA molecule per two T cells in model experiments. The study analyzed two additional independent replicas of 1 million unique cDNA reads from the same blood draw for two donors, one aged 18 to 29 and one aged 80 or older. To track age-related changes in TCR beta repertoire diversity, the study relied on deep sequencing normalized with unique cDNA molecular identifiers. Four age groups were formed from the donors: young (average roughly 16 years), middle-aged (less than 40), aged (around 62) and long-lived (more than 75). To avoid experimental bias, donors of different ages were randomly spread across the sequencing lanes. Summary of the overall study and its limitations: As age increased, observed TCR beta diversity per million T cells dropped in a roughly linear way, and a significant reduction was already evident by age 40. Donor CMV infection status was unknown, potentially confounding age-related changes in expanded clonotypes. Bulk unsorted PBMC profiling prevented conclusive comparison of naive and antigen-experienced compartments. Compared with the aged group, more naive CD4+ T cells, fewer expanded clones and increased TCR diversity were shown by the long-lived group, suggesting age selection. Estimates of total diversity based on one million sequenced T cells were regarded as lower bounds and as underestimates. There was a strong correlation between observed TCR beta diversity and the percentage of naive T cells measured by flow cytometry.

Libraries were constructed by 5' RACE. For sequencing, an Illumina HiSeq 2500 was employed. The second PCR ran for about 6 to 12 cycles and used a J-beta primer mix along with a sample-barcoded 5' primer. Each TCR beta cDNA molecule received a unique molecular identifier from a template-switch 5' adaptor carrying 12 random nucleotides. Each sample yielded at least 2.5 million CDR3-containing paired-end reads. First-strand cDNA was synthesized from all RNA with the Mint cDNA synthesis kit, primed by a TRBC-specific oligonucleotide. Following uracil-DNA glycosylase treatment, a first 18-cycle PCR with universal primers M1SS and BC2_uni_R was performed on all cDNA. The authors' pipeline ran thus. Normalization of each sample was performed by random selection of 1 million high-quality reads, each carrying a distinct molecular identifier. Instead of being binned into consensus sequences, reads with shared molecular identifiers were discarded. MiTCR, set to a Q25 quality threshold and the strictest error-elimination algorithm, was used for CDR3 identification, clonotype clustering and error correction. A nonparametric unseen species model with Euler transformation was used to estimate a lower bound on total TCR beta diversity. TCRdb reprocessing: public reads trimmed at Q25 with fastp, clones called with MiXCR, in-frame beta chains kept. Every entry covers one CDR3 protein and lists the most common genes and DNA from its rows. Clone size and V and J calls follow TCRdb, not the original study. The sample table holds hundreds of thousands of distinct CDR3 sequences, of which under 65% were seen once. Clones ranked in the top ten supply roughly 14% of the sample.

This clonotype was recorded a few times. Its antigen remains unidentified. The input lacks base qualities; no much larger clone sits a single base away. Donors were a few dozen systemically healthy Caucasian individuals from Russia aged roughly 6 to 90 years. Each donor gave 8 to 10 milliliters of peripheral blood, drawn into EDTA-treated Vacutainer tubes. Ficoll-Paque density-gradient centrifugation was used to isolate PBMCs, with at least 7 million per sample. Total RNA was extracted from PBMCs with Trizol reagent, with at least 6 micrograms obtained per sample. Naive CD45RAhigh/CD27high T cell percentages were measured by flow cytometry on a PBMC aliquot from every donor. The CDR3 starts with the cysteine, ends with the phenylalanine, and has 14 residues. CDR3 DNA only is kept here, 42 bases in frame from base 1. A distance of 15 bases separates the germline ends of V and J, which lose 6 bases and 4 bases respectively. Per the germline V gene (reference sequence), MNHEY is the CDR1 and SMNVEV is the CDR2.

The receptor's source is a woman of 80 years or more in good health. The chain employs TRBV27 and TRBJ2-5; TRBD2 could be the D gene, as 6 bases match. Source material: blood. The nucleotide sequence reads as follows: TGTGCCAGCAGCGGACACGGGAGCACAGAGACCCAGTACTTC. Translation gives CASSGHGSTETQYF.